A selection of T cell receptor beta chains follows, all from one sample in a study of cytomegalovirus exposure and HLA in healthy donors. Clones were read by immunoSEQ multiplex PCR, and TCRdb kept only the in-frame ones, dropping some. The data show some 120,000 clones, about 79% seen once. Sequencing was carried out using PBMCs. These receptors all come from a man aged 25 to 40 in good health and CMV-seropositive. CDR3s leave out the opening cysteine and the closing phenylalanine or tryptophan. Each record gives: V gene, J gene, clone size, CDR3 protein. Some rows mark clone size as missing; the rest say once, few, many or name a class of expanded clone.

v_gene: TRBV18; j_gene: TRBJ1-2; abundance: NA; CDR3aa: ASSAGVYGYT
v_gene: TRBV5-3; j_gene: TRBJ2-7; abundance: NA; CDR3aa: ARSSGLAGGRDDEQY
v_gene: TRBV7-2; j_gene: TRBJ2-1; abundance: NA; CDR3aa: ASSPYNEQF
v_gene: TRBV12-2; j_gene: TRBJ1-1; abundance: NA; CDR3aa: ASRLVEVDSLMNTEAF
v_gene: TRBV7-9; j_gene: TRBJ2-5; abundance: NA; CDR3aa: ASLEQY
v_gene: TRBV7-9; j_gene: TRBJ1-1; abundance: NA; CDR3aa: ASSSMGQNEAF
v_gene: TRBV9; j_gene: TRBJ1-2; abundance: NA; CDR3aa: ASSGFSDRLNYGYT
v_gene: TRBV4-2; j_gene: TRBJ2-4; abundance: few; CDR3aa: ASSQETGGGGNIQY
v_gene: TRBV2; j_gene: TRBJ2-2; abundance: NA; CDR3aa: ASSPDRPNTGELF
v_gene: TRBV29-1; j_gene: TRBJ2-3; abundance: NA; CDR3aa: SVEVETSGPHPR
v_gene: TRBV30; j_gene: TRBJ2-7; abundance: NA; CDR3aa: AWSVGGTGTYEQY
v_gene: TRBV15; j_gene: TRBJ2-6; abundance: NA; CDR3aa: ATSGRQKGANGLT
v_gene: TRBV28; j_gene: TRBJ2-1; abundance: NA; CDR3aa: ASSLTGAGGDNEQF
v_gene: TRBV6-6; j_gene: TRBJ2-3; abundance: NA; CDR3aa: ASSPLAGGKLDTQY
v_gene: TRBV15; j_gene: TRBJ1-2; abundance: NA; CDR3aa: ATSTWTGRYT
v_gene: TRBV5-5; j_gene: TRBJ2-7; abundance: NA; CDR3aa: ASSDRDRGRYEQY
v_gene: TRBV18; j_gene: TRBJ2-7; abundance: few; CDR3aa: ASSPPASYEQY
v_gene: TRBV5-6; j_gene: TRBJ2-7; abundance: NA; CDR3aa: ASSFEPTSGYYEQY
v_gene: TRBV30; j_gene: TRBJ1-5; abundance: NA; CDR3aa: AWSLGQGGQPQH
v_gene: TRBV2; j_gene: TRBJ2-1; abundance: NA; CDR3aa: ASSEQGDWDEQF
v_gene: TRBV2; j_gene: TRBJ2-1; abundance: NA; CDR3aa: ASSERRGRDNEQF
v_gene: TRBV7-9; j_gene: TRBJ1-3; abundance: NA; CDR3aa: SSSGDRVVGNTIY
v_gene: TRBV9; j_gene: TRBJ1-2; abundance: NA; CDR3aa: ASSAGDRVRNGYT